The 7 T cell receptor beta chains given below trace back to one sample, sequenced in a study of vaccination effects on CD4 cells after COVID-19. TCRdb's table, derived via immunoSEQ multiplex PCR, lists solely in-frame clones and lacks some. Of about 25,000 clones listed, over 65% are singletons. CD4+ T cells were isolated after nine to ten days of culture. For these TCRs, the target antigens are not known. The sample here was CD4+ T cells from PBMCs cultured without peptide, taken before COVID-19 vaccination. Receptors were obtained from a human donor who received a COVID-19 vaccine.

The chain uses TRBV10-3 and TRBJ2-3; TRBD2 agrees at 16 bases. Germline V gene sequence: CDR1 ENHRY, CDR2 SYGVKD. V lost 5 bases, J lost 4 bases, and 9 bases stayed unmatched. This CDR3 is 18 amino acids long. CDR3 protein: CAISSGTSGGAGSDTQYF. The DNA of the CDR3 is TGTGCCATCAGTTCCGGGACTAGCGGGGGGGCCGGGTCAGATACGCAGTATTTT.

The chain couples TRBV6-5 to TRBJ2-3; TRBD1 might be the D (5 bases). Trimming stripped 2 bases from V and 2 bases from J, with 11 bases between. CDR1 is MNHEY and CDR2 is SVGAGI in the germline V gene. The CDR3 extends over 15 amino acids. The CDR3 protein is CASSYRAGSTDTQYF. CDR3 sequence (DNA): TGTGCCAGCAGTTACAGGGCAGGGTCCACAGATACGCAGTATTTT.

The chain combines TRBV30 with TRBJ2-1, with unresolved D. CDR1 is GTSNPN and CDR2 is SVGIG in the germline V gene (reference sequence). The CDR3 extends over 13 amino acids. The ends were cut back, 3 bases at V and 6 bases at J, with 12 bases in the middle. The CDR3 is CAWRGRPFNEQFF. In DNA, the CDR3 is TGTGCCTGGAGGGGCCGACCTTTCAATGAGCAGTTCTTC.

V gene TRBV28 combines with J gene TRBJ1-2, with D perhaps TRBD1 (6 bases). Trimming left V 6 bases short and J 2 bases short, with 7 bases between. Germline V gives CDR1 MDHEN, CDR2 SYDVKM. CDR3 length equals 12 residues. Written as DNA, the CDR3 is TGTGCCAGCAGCACAGGGAACTATGGCTACACCTTC. This encodes CASSTGNYGYTF.

The chain combines TRBV29-1 with TRBJ2-2, with a possible D match to TRBD1 (5 bases). The V and J ends lost 7 bases and 3 bases respectively, with 21 bases between them. Germline CDR1 is SQVTM and CDR2 is ANQGSEA. This CDR3 is built from 16 residues. DNA of the CDR3: TGCAGCGCCCTGTCCCCAAGGGGCGCGGACACCGGGGAGCTGTTTTTT. Its protein product is CSALSPRGADTGELFF.

V is TRBV18 and J is TRBJ1-2, with unresolved D. There are 14 residues in the CDR3. With 2 bases removed from V and 3 bases from J, the gap between germline ends came to 10 bases. The germline gives CDR1 KGHSH, CDR2 LQKENI. CDR3 loop: CASSPEVADYGYTF. The DNA of the CDR3 is TGTGCCAGCTCACCAGAAGTAGCGGACTATGGCTACACCTTC.

CDR3 in amino acids: CASSSGMAGNTIYF. The CDR3 DNA follows: TGTGCCAGCAGCTCAGGGATGGCTGGAAACACCATATATTTT. The chain links TRBV6-5 to TRBJ1-3; possible D gene TRBD1, 5 bases. Germline V gene data show CDR1 as MNHEY and CDR2 as SVGAGI. This CDR3 is 14 amino acids long. The V end lost 6 bases, the J end lost 2 bases, and 11 bases lay between the germline ends.